This entry is about one TCR beta chain. The CDR3 is 13 amino acids. V gave up 6 bases and J gave up 7 bases; unmatched junction bases: 5. Germline CDR1 reads MNHNS; CDR2 reads SASEGT. This sample stems from a study of cytomegalovirus exposure and HLA in healthy donors. The PCR ran on 60 Vbeta and 13 Jbeta primers. Generated by immunoSEQ multiplex PCR, the TCRdb table keeps only in-frame clones and is missing some. The sample contains approximately 180,000 clones, under 80% of which appear only once. Sequencing was carried out using PBMCs. V usage is TRBV6-1 and J usage is TRBJ2-7; 11 nucleotides align to TRBD1. The TCR originated in a woman in her forties or fifties in good health and CMV-seropositive. CDR3 DNA: TGTGCCAGCAGCGGGACAGGGGGTCGGGAGCAGTACTTC. It is translated as CASSGTGGREQYF.